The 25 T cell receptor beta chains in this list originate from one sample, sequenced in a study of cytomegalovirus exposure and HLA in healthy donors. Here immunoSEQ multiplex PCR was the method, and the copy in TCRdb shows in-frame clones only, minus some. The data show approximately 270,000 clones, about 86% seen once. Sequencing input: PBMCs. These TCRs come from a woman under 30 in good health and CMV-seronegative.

CDR3 DNA: TGTGCCAGCAGTTACTCGGGGGGTTTTAATCGCTACACCTTC. The encoded protein is CASSYSGGFNRYTF. The chain couples TRBV6-5 to TRBJ1-2, with D tentatively TRBD1 (5 bases). Germline CDR1 MNHEY, CDR2 SVGAGI. Trimming stripped 0 bases from V and 9 bases from J, with 14 bases between. The CDR3 loop spans 14 amino acids.

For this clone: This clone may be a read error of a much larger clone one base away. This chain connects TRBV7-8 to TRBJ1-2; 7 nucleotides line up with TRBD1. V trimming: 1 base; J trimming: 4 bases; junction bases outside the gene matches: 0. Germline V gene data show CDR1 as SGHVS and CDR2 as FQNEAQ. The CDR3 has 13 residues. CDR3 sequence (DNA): TGTGCCAGCAGCTTAGGACAGGGCTATGGCTACACCTTC. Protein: CASSLGQGYGYTF.

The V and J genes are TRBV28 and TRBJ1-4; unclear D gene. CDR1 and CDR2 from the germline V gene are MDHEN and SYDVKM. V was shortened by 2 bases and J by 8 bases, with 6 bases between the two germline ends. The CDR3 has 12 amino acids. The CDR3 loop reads CASSLAREKLFF. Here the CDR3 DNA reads TGTGCCAGCAGTTTAGCTCGGGAAAAACTGTTTTTT.

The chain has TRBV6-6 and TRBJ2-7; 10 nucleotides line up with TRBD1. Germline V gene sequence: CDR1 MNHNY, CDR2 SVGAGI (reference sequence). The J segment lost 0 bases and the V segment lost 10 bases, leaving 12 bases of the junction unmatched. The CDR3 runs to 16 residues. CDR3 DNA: TGTGCCACCTCGGGACAGGGGTCCCACGTCTCCTACGAGCAGTACTTC. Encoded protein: CATSGQGSHVSYEQYF.

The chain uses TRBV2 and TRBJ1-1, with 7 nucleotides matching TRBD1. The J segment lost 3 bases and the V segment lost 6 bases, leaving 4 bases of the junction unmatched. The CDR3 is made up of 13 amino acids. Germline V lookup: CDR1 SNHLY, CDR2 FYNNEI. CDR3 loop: CASRWTGDTEAFF. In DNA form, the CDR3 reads TGTGCCAGCAGATGGACAGGAGACACTGAAGCTTTCTTT.

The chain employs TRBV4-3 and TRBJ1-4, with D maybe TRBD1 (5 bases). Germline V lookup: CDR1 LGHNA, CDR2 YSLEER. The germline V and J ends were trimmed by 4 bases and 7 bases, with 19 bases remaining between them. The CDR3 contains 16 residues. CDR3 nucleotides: TGCGCCAGCAGCCCGAAAAGTCAGGGAGGCTCTGAAAAACTGTTTTTT. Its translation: CASSPKSQGGSEKLFF.

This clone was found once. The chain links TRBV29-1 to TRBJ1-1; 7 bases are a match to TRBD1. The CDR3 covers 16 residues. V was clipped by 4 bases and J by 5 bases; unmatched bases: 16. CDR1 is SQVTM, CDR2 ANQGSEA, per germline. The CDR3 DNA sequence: TGCAGCGTTGTTGGGTCCGGGAGGGGGCGCTGGACTGAAGCTTTCTTT. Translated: CSVVGSGRGRWTEAFF.

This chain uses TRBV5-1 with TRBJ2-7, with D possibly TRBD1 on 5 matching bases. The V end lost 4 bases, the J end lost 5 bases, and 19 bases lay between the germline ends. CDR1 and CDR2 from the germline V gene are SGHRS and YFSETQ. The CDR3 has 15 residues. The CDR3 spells CASSPGRTIVHEQYF. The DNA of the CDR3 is TGCGCCAGCAGCCCTGGCCGGACAATCGTCCACGAGCAGTACTTC.

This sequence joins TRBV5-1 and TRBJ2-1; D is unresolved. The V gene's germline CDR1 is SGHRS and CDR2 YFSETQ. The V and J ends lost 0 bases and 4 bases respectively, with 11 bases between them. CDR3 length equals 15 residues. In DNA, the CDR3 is TGCGCCAGCAGCTTGGAGTGGGCAACTTACAATGAGCAGTTCTTC. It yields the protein CASSLEWATYNEQFF.

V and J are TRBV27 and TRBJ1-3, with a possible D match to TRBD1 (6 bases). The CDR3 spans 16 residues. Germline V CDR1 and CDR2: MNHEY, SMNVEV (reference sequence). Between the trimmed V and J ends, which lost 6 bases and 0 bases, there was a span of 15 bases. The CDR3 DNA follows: TGTGCCAGCAGCCCTTTACAGGGCACCTCTGGAAACACCATATATTTT. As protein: CASSPLQGTSGNTIYF.

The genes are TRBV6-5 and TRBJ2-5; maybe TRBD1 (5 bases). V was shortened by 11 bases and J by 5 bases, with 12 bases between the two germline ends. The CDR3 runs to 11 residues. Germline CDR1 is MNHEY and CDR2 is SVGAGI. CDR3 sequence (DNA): TGTGCCTTGACAGACAGTGAGACCCAGTACTTC. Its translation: CALTDSETQYF.

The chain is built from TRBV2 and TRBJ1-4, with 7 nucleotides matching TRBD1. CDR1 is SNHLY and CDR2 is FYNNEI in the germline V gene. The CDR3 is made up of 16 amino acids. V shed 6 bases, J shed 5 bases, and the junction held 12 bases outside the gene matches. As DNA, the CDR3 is TGTGCCAGCAGCCTAGAGGAGGGACAGAAGAATGAAAAACTGTTTTTT. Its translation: CASSLEEGQKNEKLFF. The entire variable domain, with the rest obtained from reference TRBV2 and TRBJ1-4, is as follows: EPEVTQTPSHQVTQMGQEVILRCVPISNHLYFYWYRQILGQKVEFLVSFYNNEISEKSEIFDDQFSVERPDGSNFTLKIRSTKLEDSAMYFCASSLEEGQKNEKLFFGSGTQLSVL.

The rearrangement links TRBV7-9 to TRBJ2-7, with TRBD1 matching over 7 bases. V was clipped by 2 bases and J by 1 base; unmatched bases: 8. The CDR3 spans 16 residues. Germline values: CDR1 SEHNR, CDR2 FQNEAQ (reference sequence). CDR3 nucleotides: TGTGCCAGCAGCTTAAATCTCGGACAGGCATCCTACGAGCAGTACTTC. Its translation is CASSLNLGQASYEQYF.

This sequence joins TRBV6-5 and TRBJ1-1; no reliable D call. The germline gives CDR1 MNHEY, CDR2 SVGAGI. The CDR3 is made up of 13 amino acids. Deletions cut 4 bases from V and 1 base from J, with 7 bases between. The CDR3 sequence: CASSFSANTEAFF. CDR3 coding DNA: TGTGCCAGCAGTTTCTCAGCGAACACTGAAGCTTTCTTT.

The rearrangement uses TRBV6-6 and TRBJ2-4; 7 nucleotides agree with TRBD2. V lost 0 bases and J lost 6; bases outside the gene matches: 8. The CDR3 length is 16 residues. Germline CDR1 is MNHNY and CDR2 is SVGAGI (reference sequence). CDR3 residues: CASSYSYRGVRNIQYF. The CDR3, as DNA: TGTGCCAGCAGTTACTCGTATCGGGGGGTCCGAAACATTCAGTACTTC.

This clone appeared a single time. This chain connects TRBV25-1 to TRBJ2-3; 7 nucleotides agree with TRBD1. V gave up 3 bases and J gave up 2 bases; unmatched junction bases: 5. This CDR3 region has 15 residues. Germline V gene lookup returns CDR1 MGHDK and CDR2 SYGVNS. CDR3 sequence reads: CASSELQGNTDTQYF. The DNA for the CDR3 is TGTGCCAGCAGTGAGTTACAGGGGAACACAGATACGCAGTATTTT.

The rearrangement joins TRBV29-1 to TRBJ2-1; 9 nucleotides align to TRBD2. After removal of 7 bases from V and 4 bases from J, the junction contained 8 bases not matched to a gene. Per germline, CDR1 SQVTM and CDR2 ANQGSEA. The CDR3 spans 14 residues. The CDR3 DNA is TGCAGCGGGTCGACTAGCGGATATTACAATGAGCAGTTCTTC. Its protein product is CSGSTSGYYNEQFF.

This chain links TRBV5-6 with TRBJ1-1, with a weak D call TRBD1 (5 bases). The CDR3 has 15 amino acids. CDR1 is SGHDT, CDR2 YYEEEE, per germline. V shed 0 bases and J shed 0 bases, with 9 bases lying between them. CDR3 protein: CASSLEQAVNTEAFF. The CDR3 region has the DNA TGTGCCAGCAGCTTGGAACAGGCAGTGAACACTGAAGCTTTCTTT.

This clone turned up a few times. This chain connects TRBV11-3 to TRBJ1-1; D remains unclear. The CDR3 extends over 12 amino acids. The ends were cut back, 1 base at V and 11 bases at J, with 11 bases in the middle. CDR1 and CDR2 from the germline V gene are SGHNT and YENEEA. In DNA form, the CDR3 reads TGTGCCAGCAGCTTAGGAATGTCAGCGGCTTTCTTT. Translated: CASSLGMSAAFF.

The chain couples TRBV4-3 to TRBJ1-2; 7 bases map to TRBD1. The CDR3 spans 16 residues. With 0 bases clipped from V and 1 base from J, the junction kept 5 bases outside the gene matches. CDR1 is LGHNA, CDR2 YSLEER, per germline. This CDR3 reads CASSQEATGDNYGYTF. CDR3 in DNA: TGCGCCAGCAGCCAAGAGGCAACAGGGGATAACTATGGCTACACCTTC.

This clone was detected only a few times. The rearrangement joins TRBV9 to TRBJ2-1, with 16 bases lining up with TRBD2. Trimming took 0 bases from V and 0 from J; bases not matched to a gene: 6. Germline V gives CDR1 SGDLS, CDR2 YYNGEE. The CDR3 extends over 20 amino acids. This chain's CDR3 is CASSVGWGLAGGSSYNEQFF. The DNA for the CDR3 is TGTGCCAGCAGCGTAGGTTGGGGACTAGCGGGAGGGAGCTCCTACAATGAGCAGTTCTTC.

The DNA for the CDR3 is TGTGCCAGCAGTCCCGGGACTAGCGGCCAAGAGACCCAGTACTTC. This sequence encodes CASSPGTSGQETQYF. V and J are TRBV11-3 and TRBJ2-5, with 11 bases identical to TRBD2. V lost 6 bases and J lost 1; bases outside the gene matches: 4. The germline CDR1 and CDR2 sequences are SGHNT and YENEEA. The CDR3 is 15 amino acids.

CDR3 in DNA: TGTGCCAGCAGCTTGGGACTAGTTTGGGGGGAGCTGTTTTTT. It translates to CASSLGLVWGELFF. The chain has TRBV7-9 and TRBJ2-2, with TRBD2 matching 8 bases. J gave up 8 bases and V 3 bases, and 5 bases lay outside the gene matches. Germline V gene lookup returns CDR1 SEHNR and CDR2 FQNEAQ (reference sequence). This CDR3 is 14 amino acids long. Full variable domain (outside the CDR3, taken from reference TRBV7-9 and TRBJ2-2): DTGVSQNPRHKITKRGQNVTFRCDPISEHNRLYWYRQTLGQGPEFLTYFQNEAQLEKSRLLSDRFSAERPKGSFSTLEIQRTEQGDSAMYLCASSLGLVWGELFFGEGSRLTVL.

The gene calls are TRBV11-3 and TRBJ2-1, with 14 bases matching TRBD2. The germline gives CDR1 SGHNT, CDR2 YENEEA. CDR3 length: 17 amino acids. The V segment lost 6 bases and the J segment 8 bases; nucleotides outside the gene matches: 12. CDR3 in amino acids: CASSFRLAGGPGDEQFF. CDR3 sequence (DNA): TGTGCCAGCAGTTTCAGACTAGCGGGAGGGCCGGGGGATGAGCAGTTCTTC. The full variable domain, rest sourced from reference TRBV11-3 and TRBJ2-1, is EAGVVQSPRYKIIEKKQPVAFWCNPISGHNTLYWYLQNLGQGPELLIRYENEEAVDDSQLPKDRFSAERLKGVDSTLKIQPAELGDSAVYLCASSFRLAGGPGDEQFFGPGTRLTVL.

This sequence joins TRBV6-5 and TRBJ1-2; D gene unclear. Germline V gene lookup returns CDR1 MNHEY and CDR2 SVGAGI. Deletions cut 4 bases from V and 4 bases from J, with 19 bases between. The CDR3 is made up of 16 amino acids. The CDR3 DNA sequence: TGTGCCAGCAGTTCGGCAGTTTCTAGATATGTCTATGGCTACACCTTC. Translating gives CASSSAVSRYVYGYTF.